The TCR beta chain described here comes from a study of blood T cells in healthy people across ages. Primed by a sample-barcoded 5' primer and a J-beta primer mix, a second PCR proceeded for about 7 to 12 cycles. Each CDR3 protein is one row after TCRdb ran MiXCR on the 5' RACE reads. This table has 760,000 or so distinct CDR3 sequences, around 25% appearing once. Germline V gene lookup returns CDR1 MNHEY and CDR2 SMNVEV (reference sequence). The CDR3 contains 16 residues. V dropped 6 bases and J dropped 1 base, with 16 bases sitting between them. Separately, the same data were catalogued under a study of T cells of mothers and their children.

The clonotype was recovered from a boy aged 10-17 years in good health. Sequencing used blood. This chain joins TRBV27 and TRBJ1-5, with D possibly TRBD1 on 5 matching bases. Written as DNA, the CDR3 is TGTGCCAGCAGAGTGGGGGGAGCTCCAAGCAATCAGCCCCAGCATTTT. Encoded protein: CASRVGGAPSNQPQHF.